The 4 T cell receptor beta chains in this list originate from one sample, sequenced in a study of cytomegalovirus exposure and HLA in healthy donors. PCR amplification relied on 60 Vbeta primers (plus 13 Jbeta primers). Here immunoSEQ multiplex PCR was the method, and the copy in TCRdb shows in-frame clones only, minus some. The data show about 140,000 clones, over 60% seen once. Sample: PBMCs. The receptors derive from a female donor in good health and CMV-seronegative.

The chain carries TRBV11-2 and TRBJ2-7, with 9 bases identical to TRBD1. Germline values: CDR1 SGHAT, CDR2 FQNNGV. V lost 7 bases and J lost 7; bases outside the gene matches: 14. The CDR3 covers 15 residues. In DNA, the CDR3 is TGTGCCAGCATCTCTACCGGGACAGGGATTAGAGAGCAGTACTTC. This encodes CASISTGTGIREQYF.

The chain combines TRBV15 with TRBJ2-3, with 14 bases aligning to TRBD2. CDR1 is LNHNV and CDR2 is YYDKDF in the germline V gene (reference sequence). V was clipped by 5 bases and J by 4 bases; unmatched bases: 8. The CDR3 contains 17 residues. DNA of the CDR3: TGTGCCACCAGCGACCCCGGACTAGCGGGGGGAGCAGATACGCAGTATTTT. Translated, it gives CATSDPGLAGGADTQYF.

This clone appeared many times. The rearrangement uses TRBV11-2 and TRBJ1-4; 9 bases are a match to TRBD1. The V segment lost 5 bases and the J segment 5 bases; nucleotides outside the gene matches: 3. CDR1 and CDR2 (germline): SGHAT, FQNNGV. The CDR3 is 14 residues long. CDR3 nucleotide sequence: TGTGCCAGCAGCCAAGGACAGGGGAATGAAAAACTGTTTTTT. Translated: CASSQGQGNEKLFF.

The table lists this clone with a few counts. The DNA of the CDR3 is TGTGCCAGCAGCGCTCCCGTAGGCGGGCCGGTTGCCGGGGAGCTGTTTTTT. This gives the protein CASSAPVGGPVAGELFF. The chain has TRBV7-2 and TRBJ2-2, with D perhaps matching TRBD2 (5 bases). The CDR3 has 17 residues. The germline V and J ends were trimmed by 5 bases and 6 bases, with 22 bases remaining between them. Germline CDR1 SGHTA, CDR2 FQGNSA.